Presented here are 32 T cell receptor beta chains from one specimen sequenced in a study of CD8 T cells in Susac syndrome. cDNA came from around 0.54 to 1 ug RNA primed by random hexamers. Via MiXCR, TCRdb re-called the immunoSEQ multiplex PCR reads, giving one row per CDR3 protein. The sample contains about 180,000 distinct CDR3 sequences, roughly 94% of which appear only once. Sequenced input: CD4+ T cells from PBMCs. These receptors all stem from a human donor with Susac syndrome.

The CDR3 spells CASSYSQESTEAFF. The CDR3 DNA is TGTGCCAGCAGTTACTCCCAGGAGAGCACTGAAGCTTTCTTT. The chain is built from TRBV6-5 and TRBJ1-1; no clear D gene. Trimming took 0 bases from V and 4 from J, leaving 9 bases between them. Germline loops: CDR1 MNHEY, CDR2 SVGAGI. This CDR3 is 14 amino acids long.

The chain is built from TRBV30 and TRBJ2-3; 11 positions agree with TRBD2. Germline V lookup: CDR1 GTSNPN, CDR2 SVGIG (reference sequence). The CDR3 spans 15 residues. J gave up 7 bases and V 2 bases, and 8 bases lay outside the gene matches. CDR3 region: CAWSRLAGPTNTQYF. CDR3 nucleotide sequence: TGTGCCTGGAGTAGACTAGCGGGGCCTACCAATACGCAGTATTTT.

This sequence joins TRBV6-5 and TRBJ2-6; D gene uncertain. Per the germline V gene, CDR1 is MNHEY and CDR2 is SVGAGI. Trimming pared 5 bases from V and 2 bases from J, leaving 4 bases between. This CDR3 is built from 13 residues. The CDR3 DNA reads TGTGCCAGCAGTCGGCCTGGGGCCAACGTCCTGACTTTC. Protein product: CASSRPGANVLTF.

The chain has TRBV7-2 and TRBJ1-3; D gene uncertain. V was shortened by 5 bases and J by 0 bases, with 11 bases between the two germline ends. This CDR3 region has 15 residues. Germline values: CDR1 SGHTA, CDR2 FQGNSA. The CDR3 bases are TGTGCCAGCAGCGTGACGGGAAGCTCTGGAAACACCATATATTTT. Encoded protein: CASSVTGSSGNTIYF.

V and J are TRBV6-2 or TRBV6-3 and TRBJ2-2; 7 bases line up with TRBD1. The V segment lost 6 bases and the J segment 3 bases; nucleotides outside the gene matches: 1. Germline V lookup: CDR1 MNHEY, CDR2 SVGEGT. This CDR3 has 13 residues. The CDR3 DNA follows: TGTGCCAGCAGCGGGACAGACACCGGGGAGCTGTTTTTT. Translation gives CASSGTDTGELFF.

The chain links TRBV29-1 to TRBJ2-5, with D maybe TRBD2 (6 bases). Per germline, CDR1 SQVTM and CDR2 ANQGSEA. V was shortened by 7 bases and J by 3 bases, with 12 bases between the two germline ends. The CDR3 runs to 12 residues. The CDR3 region is CSAGGGEETQYF. The DNA for the CDR3 is TGCAGCGCGGGCGGCGGGGAAGAGACCCAGTACTTC.

V usage is TRBV28 and J usage is TRBJ2-6, with D unresolved. Germline V gene lookup returns CDR1 MDHEN and CDR2 SYDVKM. The V gene lost 7 bases and the J gene lost 0 bases, with 7 bases spanning the gap. This CDR3 spans 14 amino acids. CDR3: CASNVNSGANVLTF. CDR3 sequence (DNA): TGTGCCAGCAATGTGAACTCTGGGGCCAACGTCCTGACTTTC. The complete variable domain, with remaining parts taken from reference TRBV28 and TRBJ2-6, reads DVKVTQSSRYLVKRTGEKVFLECVQDMDHENMFWYRQDPGLGLRLIYFSYDVKMKEKGDIPEGYSVSREKKERFSLILESASTNQTSMYLCASNVNSGANVLTFGAGSRLTVL.

V usage is TRBV11-1 and J usage is TRBJ2-1; D is unresolved. The CDR3 runs 14 residues. Trimming stripped 2 bases from V and 4 bases from J, with 9 bases between. Germline-derived CDR1 and CDR2 are SGHAT and FQDESV (reference sequence). CDR3 nucleotides: TGTGCCAGCAGCTTAATTCGACAATACAATGAGCAGTTCTTC. As protein: CASSLIRQYNEQFF.

The V call is TRBV9, the J call TRBJ1-4; D is ambiguous. The CDR3 loop spans 13 amino acids. V was pared by 0 bases and J by 8 bases, with 8 bases between. Germline-derived CDR1 and CDR2 are SGDLS and YYNGEE. The CDR3 nucleotides are TGTGCCAGCAGCGTAGATGGGGAAGAAAAACTGTTTTTT. Its protein is CASSVDGEEKLFF.

This rearrangement joins TRBV7-9 to TRBJ2-5; TRBD2 is a possible D gene (7 bases). Germline assignment: CDR1 SEHNR and CDR2 FQNEAQ (reference sequence). This CDR3 region has 13 residues. V dropped 4 bases and J dropped 4 bases, with 10 bases sitting between them. The CDR3 DNA sequence: TGTGCCAGCAGCTCGGGGGGCGTAGAGACCCAGTACTTC. Translation: CASSSGGVETQYF.

The DNA for the CDR3 is TGTGCCAGCAGTGTTCAGGGGGAATGGGATGGCTACACCTTC. Amino acid sequence: CASSVQGEWDGYTF. V usage is TRBV25-1 and J usage is TRBJ1-2, with 7 bases fitting TRBD1. The CDR3 sequence is 14 residues long. The junction had 8 bases not matched to a gene; V was cut back by 4 bases and J by 6 bases. Germline V lookup: CDR1 MGHDK, CDR2 SYGVNS.

V usage is TRBV20-1 and J usage is TRBJ2-7, with a possible D match to TRBD1 (5 bases). The length of the CDR3 is 12 residues. Per the germline V gene, CDR1 is DFQATT and CDR2 is SNEGSKA (reference sequence). V shed 2 bases and J shed 6 bases, with 11 bases lying between them. This CDR3 reads CSARQGSTEQYF. The CDR3 DNA is TGCAGTGCTAGACAGGGATCTACCGAGCAGTACTTC.

As DNA, the CDR3 is TGCAGTGCTAGAGCCGGACAGGGTAACACCTTC. Encoded protein: CSARAGQGNTF. J is TRBJ1-2 and V is TRBV20-1; 8 bases are shared with TRBD1. The CDR3 consists of 11 residues. Germline values: CDR1 DFQATT, CDR2 SNEGSKA (reference sequence). The V gene end was trimmed by 1 base and the J gene end by 12 bases; junction bases not matched to a gene: 4.

V and J are TRBV14 and TRBJ2-3; the D gene is possibly TRBD2 (8 bases). The CDR3 length is 17 residues. V dropped 5 bases and J dropped 5 bases, with 23 bases sitting between them. Per germline, CDR1 SGHDN and CDR2 FVKESK. In DNA, the CDR3 is TGTGCCAGCAGCGAGTTGGACAGGACCGGGGGGGTAGATACGCAGTATTTT. Amino acid sequence: CASSELDRTGGVDTQYF.

This sequence joins TRBV29-1 and TRBJ2-1; 10 nucleotides agree with TRBD1. This CDR3 is 14 amino acids long. Looked up from germline, CDR1 is SQVTM and CDR2 is ANQGSEA. Losses at the gene ends were 8 bases for V and 8 bases for J; bases not matched to a gene: 12. For the CDR3, the DNA is TGCAGCTTTCGGGACAGGGGTACTTTCGATGAGCAGTTCTTC. Its translation is CSFRDRGTFDEQFF.

The CDR3 nucleotides read TGTGCCAGCAGCCAAGATGGAACAGGACAAGAGACCCAGTACTTC. It encodes CASSQDGTGQETQYF. V is TRBV3-1 and J is TRBJ2-5, with D possibly being TRBD1 (5 bases). Germline V gene data show CDR1 as LGHDT and CDR2 as YNNKEL (reference sequence). This CDR3 spans 15 amino acids. Trimming took 0 bases from V and 2 from J, leaving 10 bases between them.

The chain joins TRBV9 to TRBJ2-1; 10 bases line up with TRBD2. Germline CDR1 SGDLS, CDR2 YYNGEE. The CDR3 contains 16 residues. The V segment lost 0 bases and the J segment 10 bases; nucleotides outside the gene matches: 10. The DNA of the CDR3 is TGTGCCAGCAGCGTAGCCGCAGCGGGGGGGCCGGTCGAGCAGTTCTTC. Its translation: CASSVAAAGGPVEQFF.

CDR3 bases: TGCAGCGTTGACGATCGCCAATACTATGGCTACACCTTC. Protein sequence: CSVDDRQYYGYTF. The chain couples TRBV29-1 to TRBJ1-2; D uncertain. CDR3 length: 13 amino acids. Germline values: CDR1 SQVTM, CDR2 ANQGSEA. V shed 3 bases and J shed 3 bases, with 11 bases lying between them. The whole variable domain, remainder taken from reference TRBV29-1 and TRBJ1-2, is SAVISQKPSRDICQRGTSLTIQCQVDSQVTMMFWYRQQPGQSLTLIATANQGSEATYESGFVIDKFPISRPNLTFSTLTVSNMSPEDSSIYLCSVDDRQYYGYTFGSGTRLTVV.

The CDR3 DNA reads as TGTGCCAGCAGTTACTCGACCAATTCACCCCTCCACTTT. This codes for CASSYSTNSPLHF. This chain joins TRBV6-5 and TRBJ1-6; the D is unclear. The CDR3 has 13 amino acids. The V and J ends lost 0 bases and 7 bases respectively, with 4 bases between them. Per the germline V gene, CDR1 is MNHEY and CDR2 is SVGAGI.

This rearrangement joins TRBV7-2 to TRBJ2-7; TRBD1 is a possible D gene (8 bases). This CDR3 has 15 amino acids. From germline, CDR1 is SGHTA and CDR2 FQGNSA. The V gene lost 1 base and the J gene lost 3 bases, with 13 bases spanning the gap. Here the CDR3 reads CASSLGTGGDYEQYF. The CDR3 DNA reads TGTGCCAGCAGCTTAGGCACAGGGGGGGACTACGAGCAGTACTTC.

The genes are TRBV6-1 and TRBJ2-5; TRBD2 agrees at 15 bases. V trimming: 6 bases; J trimming: 7 bases; junction bases outside the gene matches: 18. The CDR3 runs 19 residues. Germline V gene lookup returns CDR1 MNHNS and CDR2 SASEGT. Here the CDR3 reads CASSRTSGGANLRDGTQYF. The DNA for the CDR3 is TGTGCCAGCAGCAGGACTAGCGGGGGGGCAAACCTGCGTGATGGGACCCAGTACTTC.

The gene calls are TRBV10-3 and TRBJ2-1; 7 positions agree with TRBD2. Germline V CDR1 and CDR2: ENHRY, SYGVKD. The CDR3 consists of 18 residues. J gave up 3 bases and V 4 bases, and 15 bases lay outside the gene matches. The CDR3 protein is CAISGPPRLAGDYNEQFF. CDR3 sequence (DNA): TGTGCCATCAGTGGGCCCCCACGACTAGCCGGTGACTACAATGAGCAGTTCTTC.

The chain combines TRBV5-1 with TRBJ2-7, with 8 bases identical to TRBD2. V gave up 4 bases and J gave up 0 bases; unmatched junction bases: 9. The CDR3 runs to 16 residues. Germline loops: CDR1 SGHRS, CDR2 YFSETQ. The CDR3 loop reads CASSAGGSGSSYEQYF. DNA for the CDR3: TGCGCCAGCAGCGCGGGCGGCAGCGGGAGCTCCTACGAGCAGTACTTC.

The genes are TRBV29-1 and TRBJ1-2; TRBD1 matches at 8 bases. This CDR3 comprises 13 residues. CDR1 SQVTM and CDR2 ANQGSEA come from the germline V gene. Trimming at V came to 3 bases and at J to 6 bases, leaving 6 bases not matched to a gene. CDR3 region: CSVDVTGDDGYTF. The CDR3 coding sequence is TGCAGCGTTGATGTGACAGGGGATGATGGCTACACCTTC. The full variable domain, in which reference TRBV29-1 and TRBJ1-2 provide the parts outside the CDR3, is SAVISQKPSRDICQRGTSLTIQCQVDSQVTMMFWYRQQPGQSLTLIATANQGSEATYESGFVIDKFPISRPNLTFSTLTVSNMSPEDSSIYLCSVDVTGDDGYTFGSGTRLTVV.

The chain combines TRBV2 with TRBJ2-7; TRBD1 matches 7 bases. Germline trimming cut 7 bases from V and 2 bases from J; bases unmatched to any gene: 8. The CDR3 consists of 14 residues. CDR1 and CDR2 from the germline V gene are SNHLY and FYNNEI. CDR3 residues: CASTGTVSTYEQYF. The CDR3 nucleotides are TGTGCCAGCACCGGGACAGTGTCGACCTACGAGCAGTACTTC.

The chain recombines TRBV20-1 with TRBJ1-2, with a possible D match to TRBD1 (6 bases). The CDR3 loop spans 16 amino acids. Trimming took 7 bases from V and 4 from J, leaving 25 bases between them. Germline lookup yields CDR1 DFQATT and CDR2 SNEGSKA (reference sequence). CDR3 DNA sequence: TGCAGTGTAGCGGCCCTTGCGGGGGCACGGGGCTATGGCTACACCTTC. As protein: CSVAALAGARGYGYTF.

CDR3 loop: CASSLDGRSPLHF. CDR3 DNA: TGCGCCAGCAGCTTGGATGGGAGGTCACCCCTCCACTTT. V gene TRBV5-1 combines with J gene TRBJ1-6; D ambiguous. Trimming removed 0 bases at V and 10 bases at J, with 8 bases between. The CDR3 is 13 amino acids. Germline values: CDR1 SGHRS, CDR2 YFSETQ.

The gene calls are TRBV12-3 or TRBV12-4 and TRBJ2-5; D may be TRBD1 (6 bases). Trimming took off 6 bases at V and 6 bases at J, with 14 bases between the two ends. CDR3 length equals 13 residues. The CDR3 is CASRGQGIQTQYF. CDR3 bases: TGTGCCAGCAGAGGGCAGGGGATACAGACCCAGTACTTC.

The chain has TRBV28 and TRBJ1-5, with 8 bases aligning to TRBD1. V shed 4 bases and J 7 bases; nucleotides not matched to a gene: 6. There are 14 residues in the CDR3. From germline, CDR1 is MDHEN and CDR2 SYDVKM. Written as DNA, the CDR3 is TGTGCCAGCAGTTCCGGGACAGGAGTACAGCCCCAGCATTTT. Protein product: CASSSGTGVQPQHF.

The chain is built from TRBV5-1 and TRBJ1-2; perhaps TRBD1 as D (5 bases). The CDR3 contains 13 residues. The V gene lost 3 bases and the J gene lost 8 bases, with 14 bases spanning the gap. Germline V gene lookup returns CDR1 SGHRS and CDR2 YFSETQ. The CDR3 loop reads CASSSTRDQGYTF. The CDR3 DNA reads TGCGCCAGCAGCTCCACCAGGGATCAAGGCTACACCTTC.

V is TRBV18 and J is TRBJ1-5; possibly TRBD1 for D (5 bases). Germline V gives CDR1 KGHSH, CDR2 LQKENI. CDR3 length: 15 amino acids. The V gene lost 6 bases and the J gene lost 7 bases, with 19 bases spanning the gap. The DNA of the CDR3 is TGTGCCAGCTCGGGGCGCTTAGGGCAAGACCAGCCCCAGCATTTT. Its protein product is CASSGRLGQDQPQHF.

This chain connects TRBV5-1 to TRBJ1-1; the D gene is possibly TRBD1 (5 bases). CDR1 is SGHRS and CDR2 is YFSETQ in the germline V gene. The CDR3 has 15 residues. Between the trimmed V and J ends, which lost 3 bases and 3 bases, there was a span of 15 bases. The CDR3 reads CASSSTSGGDTEAFF. The CDR3 nucleotides are TGCGCCAGCAGCTCGACTTCGGGGGGGGACACTGAAGCTTTCTTT.